A selection of T cell receptor beta chains follows, all from one sample in a study of T cell responses to AZD1222 COVID-19 vaccine. TCRdb's copy holds only in-frame clones and misses some; the assay was immunoSEQ multiplex PCR. The profile shows 110,000 to 150,000 clones, around 93% of them singletons. Here the sequenced sample was peripheral blood, taken 28 days after the second AZD1222 dose. The receptors shown here come from an adult who received the AZD1222 COVID-19 vaccine. The CDR3 runs from the conserved cysteine through the conserved F or W. The D gene is left open where the match is weak. Some rows have no size entry. The others give once, few or many, or a class for an expanded clone.

abundance,j_gene,d_gene,v_gene,CDR3aa,CDR3nt
-,TRBJ1-2,-,TRBV24-1,CATSGVYDYGYTF,TGTGCCACCAGTGGCGTGTATGACTATGGCTACACCTTC
-,TRBJ1-3,TRBD1,TRBV4-3,CASSQSRRGLTNTIYF,TGCGCCAGCAGCCAATCACGCAGGGGGCTAACTAACACCATATATTTT
-,TRBJ2-2,TRBD1,TRBV5-1,CASSLVRGRTGELFF,TGCGCCAGCAGCTTGGTGAGGGGGCGCACCGGGGAGCTGTTTTTT
once,TRBJ1-5,-,TRBV10-3,CAISESGRQRNQPQHF,TGTGCCATCAGTGAGTCTGGTCGGCAGCGCAATCAGCCCCAGCATTTT
-,TRBJ1-6,TRBD1,TRBV18,CASSPIPTGGNSPLHF,TGTGCCAGCTCACCAATCCCCACAGGGGGCAATTCACCCCTCCACTTT
few,TRBJ2-7,-,TRBV9,CASSAGQLGDEQYF,TGTGCCAGCAGCGCAGGACAGCTTGGGGACGAGCAGTACTTC
once,TRBJ1-4,-,TRBV10-1,CASSKAQGSNEKLFF,TGCGCCAGCAGTAAAGCCCAGGGGTCTAATGAAAAACTGTTTTTT
-,TRBJ1-2,-,TRBV19,CASSGQLNYGYTF,TGTGCCAGTAGTGGTCAACTTAACTATGGCTACACCTTC
-,TRBJ1-5,-,TRBV16,CASSPTPTDNLTDSNQPQHF,TGTGCCAGCAGCCCCACCCCGACAGACAACCTAACGGATAGCAATCAGCCCCAGCATTTT
-,TRBJ1-2,-,TRBV7-2,CASSLIPGRVNYGYTF,TGTGCCAGCAGCTTAATCCCGGGCAGGGTTAACTATGGCTACACCTTC
-,TRBJ2-2,-,TRBV12-5,CASRHKNTGELFF,TGTGCTAGTCGACATAAGAACACCGGGGAGCTGTTTTTT
-,TRBJ2-3,-,TRBV7-9,CASSSPQPGIRRTDTQYF,TGTGCCAGCAGCTCCCCCCAACCGGGAATCCGTCGCACAGATACGCAGTATTTT
-,TRBJ1-3,-,TRBV15,CATSRASGSAGNTIYF,TGTGCCACCAGCAGAGCGTCAGGGTCTGCTGGAAACACCATATATTTT
-,TRBJ2-7,-,TRBV19,CASSISTGNSYEQYF,TGTGCCAGTAGTATTTCTACAGGAAACTCCTACGAGCAGTACTTC
-,TRBJ2-3,-,TRBV7-2,CASSFPGTDTQYF,TGTGCCAGCAGCTTTCCCGGCACAGATACGCAGTATTTT
-,TRBJ1-1,TRBD1,TRBV28,CASSSSGTAATEAFF,TGTGCCAGCAGTTCATCCGGGACAGCAGCCACTGAAGCTTTCTTT
-,TRBJ2-7,TRBD1,TRBV27,CASRRQGAVYEQYF,TGTGCCAGCAGACGACAGGGAGCGGTCTACGAGCAGTACTTC
-,TRBJ1-4,TRBD1,TRBV6-5,CASSYETGGIGKLFF,TGTGCCAGCAGTTACGAAACAGGGGGGATTGGAAAACTGTTTTTT
-,TRBJ1-2,-,TRBV7-2,CASSPTNYGYTF,TGTGCCAGCAGCCCGACAAATTATGGCTACACCTTC
-,TRBJ2-2,TRBD2,TRBV11-2,CASSLWASGNTGELFF,TGTGCCAGCAGCTTATGGGCTAGCGGAAACACCGGGGAGCTGTTTTTT
-,TRBJ1-4,-,TRBV30,CAWSLTTNEKLFF,TGTGCCTGGAGCCTCACAACTAATGAAAAACTGTTTTTT
-,TRBJ1-5,-,TRBV7-2,CASSSYGDSSNQPQHF,TGTGCCAGCAGCTCGTACGGGGATTCTAGCAATCAGCCCCAGCATTTT
-,TRBJ2-3,-,TRBV11-3,CASSLGFSGNNTDTQYF,TGTGCCAGCAGCTTAGGTTTTAGCGGAAATAACACAGATACGCAGTATTTT
once,TRBJ2-7,-,TRBV3-1/TRBV3-2,CASSSRGRESGYEQYF,TGTGCCAGCAGCTCGAGGGGGCGGGAATCTGGGTACGAGCAGTACTTC
few,TRBJ2-1,-,TRBV21-1,CASSKGVSGVSYNEQFF,TGTGCCAGCAGCAAAGGGGTTAGCGGAGTATCCTACAATGAGCAGTTCTTC
-,TRBJ1-1,TRBD1,TRBV18,CASSPKTGPPAEAFF,TGTGCCAGCTCACCGAAGACAGGGCCCCCGGCCGAAGCTTTCTTT
-,TRBJ2-1,TRBD2,TRBV13,CASSLGGTTTWNEQFF,TGTGCCAGCAGCTTAGGCGGGACTACTACGTGGAATGAGCAGTTCTTC
-,TRBJ1-2,-,TRBV30,CAWSVRSGSGYTF,TGTGCCTGGAGTGTGAGGTCGGGTTCTGGCTACACCTTC
-,TRBJ2-1,TRBD2,TRBV27,CASSSWGLAGDEQFF,TGTGCCAGCAGTTCGTGGGGACTAGCGGGAGATGAGCAGTTCTTC
-,TRBJ1-1,-,TRBV7-6,CASRPGGETEAFF,TGTGCCAGCAGACCCGGTGGGGAAACTGAAGCTTTCTTT
-,TRBJ2-6,TRBD2,TRBV28,CASSLGLAGANVLTF,TGTGCCAGCAGTTTAGGACTAGCCGGGGCCAACGTCCTGACTTTC
-,TRBJ2-7,TRBD1,TRBV18,CASSPMDRALYEQYF,TGTGCCAGCTCACCCATGGACAGGGCCCTATACGAGCAGTACTTC
-,TRBJ1-1,-,TRBV7-9,CASSQGPLNTEAFF,TGTGCCAGCAGCCAGGGACCTCTGAACACTGAAGCTTTCTTT
-,TRBJ2-2,TRBD1,TRBV6-5,CASQDRGYTGELFF,TGTGCCAGCCAGGACAGGGGGTACACCGGGGAGCTGTTTTTT
-,TRBJ1-5,TRBD1,TRBV6-5,CASIFDRGGQPQHF,TGTGCCAGCATCTTCGACAGGGGTGGACAGCCCCAGCATTTT
-,TRBJ1-1,-,TRBV29-1,CSVTPRDTLFEAFF,TGCAGCGTTACTCCACGGGACACCCTTTTTGAAGCTTTCTTT
-,TRBJ2-7,-,TRBV4-1,CASSQAGQASSYEQYF,TGCGCCAGCAGCCAAGCGGGGCAGGCTAGCTCCTACGAGCAGTACTTC
-,TRBJ1-4,-,TRBV7-2,CASSLGTGTNEKLFF,TGTGCCAGCAGCTTAGGAACAGGGACTAATGAAAAACTGTTTTTT
-,TRBJ1-2,-,TRBV9,CASSVAGKDYGYTF,TGTGCCAGCAGCGTAGCTGGGAAGGACTATGGCTACACCTTC
-,TRBJ1-4,-,TRBV27,CASSLGSRNEKLFF,TGTGCCAGCAGTTTAGGGTCCAGAAATGAAAAACTGTTTTTT
-,TRBJ2-7,-,TRBV28,CASSPPPTYEQYF,TGTGCCAGCAGTCCCCCCCCCACCTACGAGCAGTACTTC
-,TRBJ1-4,-,TRBV7-2,CASSLAVGSNEKLFF,TGTGCCAGCAGCTTAGCTGTCGGGAGTAATGAAAAACTGTTTTTT
few,TRBJ2-1,TRBD2,TRBV5-1,CASSTGGSPYNEQFF,TGCGCCAGCAGTACCGGCGGGAGCCCCTACAATGAGCAGTTCTTC
-,TRBJ2-7,TRBD1,TRBV12-3/TRBV12-4,CASSPPTGDEQYF,TGTGCCAGCAGTCCCCCGACAGGGGACGAGCAGTACTTC
few,TRBJ2-7,TRBD2,TRBV27,CASSLAAGGREQYF,TGTGCCAGCAGTTTAGCAGCGGGAGGGAGGGAGCAGTACTTC
few,TRBJ1-1,-,TRBV28,CASSLRAGLNTEAFF,TGTGCCAGCAGTTTAAGGGCAGGCTTGAACACTGAAGCTTTCTTT
-,TRBJ2-5,TRBD2,TRBV7-2,CASTPGGLLETQYF,TGTGCCAGCACCCCCGGGGGACTACTAGAGACCCAGTACTTC
-,TRBJ2-1,TRBD2,TRBV7-2,CASSAVAGGVHNEQFF,TGTGCCAGCAGCGCAGTAGCGGGAGGGGTTCACAATGAGCAGTTCTTC
-,TRBJ1-2,TRBD1,TRBV6-5,CASTGSPTGVYGYTF,TGTGCCAGCACCGGATCCCCCACAGGGGTATATGGCTACACCTTC
few,TRBJ1-6,-,TRBV6-5,CASSYSTAVRNSPLHF,TGTGCCAGCAGTTACTCAACGGCAGTACGTAATTCACCCCTCCACTTT
-,TRBJ1-2,-,TRBV30,CAWREGGQAFNYGYTF,TGTGCCTGGAGAGAAGGTGGACAAGCCTTTAACTATGGCTACACCTTC
-,TRBJ2-2,TRBD2,TRBV10-3,CAIGGGTGELFF,TGTGCCATCGGGGGAGGGACCGGGGAGCTGTTTTTT
-,TRBJ1-2,-,TRBV7-9,CASSGPVRPQAEGYGYTF,TGTGCCAGCAGCGGTCCCGTGCGCCCGCAGGCCGAGGGCTATGGCTACACCTTC